These 19 T cell receptor beta chains share one sample of origin, sequenced in a study of T-cell memory formation after mild COVID-19. TCRdb reprocessed the 5' RACE reads via MiXCR and lists one record per CDR3 protein. The sample consists of 65,000 to 95,000 distinct CDR3 sequences, roughly 13% of them appearing once. The sequenced sample consisted of PBMCs or a T cell subset sorted from them (not recorded which). These receptors all stem from a man aged 18 to 35 who had mild COVID-19 (a few samples of this study predate the infection). Cell type and time point are not known.

This clonotype was picked up a small number of times. J is TRBJ1-1 and V is TRBV4-2; D gene unclear. Germline CDR1 is LGHNA and CDR2 is YNFKEQ. The CDR3 is 13 amino acids. V was cut by 3 bases and J by 5 bases, with 10 bases left in between. DNA for the CDR3: TGTGCCAGCAGCCACCAAGGTCAGACTGAAGCTTTCTTT. This encodes CASSHQGQTEAFF.

The sample holds a few counts of this clonotype. This chain uses TRBV6-5 with TRBJ2-1; no clear D gene. The length of the CDR3 is 13 residues. Trimming cost V 7 bases and J 1 base, with 8 bases left between them. Looked up from germline, CDR1 is MNHEY and CDR2 is SVGAGI. Here the CDR3 reads CASTDLSYNEQFF. The CDR3 bases are TGTGCCAGCACCGACCTTTCCTACAATGAGCAGTTCTTC.

The chain is built from TRBV7-9 and TRBJ2-3, with 9 bases aligning to TRBD2. Germline V gene lookup returns CDR1 SEHNR and CDR2 FQNEAQ (reference sequence). The junction had 8 bases not matched to a gene; V was cut back by 4 bases and J by 3 bases. CDR3 length: 16 residues. The CDR3 reads CASSYSGGGYTDTQYF. The CDR3 DNA follows: TGTGCCAGCAGCTATAGCGGGGGCGGTTATACAGATACGCAGTATTTT.

The rearrangement uses TRBV5-1 and TRBJ1-1; D possibly corresponds to TRBD1 (6 bases). The V end lost 0 bases, the J end lost 0 bases, and 12 bases lay between the germline ends. The CDR3 loop spans 16 amino acids. CDR1 SGHRS and CDR2 YFSETQ come from the germline V gene. CDR3 residues: CASSLGLRGLNTEAFF. For the CDR3, the DNA is TGCGCCAGCAGCTTGGGTCTCAGGGGCTTGAACACTGAAGCTTTCTTT.

V and J are TRBV3-1 and TRBJ2-5; TRBD1 might be the D (7 bases). The CDR3 has 16 amino acids. Germline V gene lookup returns CDR1 LGHDT and CDR2 YNNKEL (reference sequence). The ends were cut back, 0 bases at V and 4 bases at J, with 15 bases in the middle. This CDR3 is CASSQEPRQGGETQYF. As DNA, the CDR3 is TGTGCCAGCAGCCAAGAACCCCGACAGGGAGGAGAGACCCAGTACTTC.

This clonotype occurred many times. The genes are TRBV29-1 and TRBJ2-1; TRBD1 agrees at 7 bases. Germline CDR1 SQVTM, CDR2 ANQGSEA. With V trimmed by 6 bases and J by 4 bases, 9 bases remained unmatched. The CDR3 is 14 amino acids. CDR3 loop: CSVPTPGQYNEQFF. As DNA, the CDR3 is TGCAGCGTACCCACCCCGGGACAGTACAATGAGCAGTTCTTC.

This clonotype has a handful of counts. The chain joins TRBV7-9 to TRBJ2-7; 9 nucleotides line up with TRBD2. This CDR3 region has 15 residues. J lost 3 bases, V lost 5 bases, and 8 bases had no gene match. CDR1 SEHNR and CDR2 FQNEAQ come from the germline V gene (reference sequence). CDR3 region: CASSNGAGGLYEQYF. Here the CDR3 DNA reads TGTGCCAGCAGCAACGGAGCGGGGGGTCTCTACGAGCAGTACTTC.

This clonotype was counted only a few times. The genes are TRBV5-1 and TRBJ2-2; D is perhaps TRBD2 (5 bases). The CDR3 spans 17 residues. The germline V gene encodes CDR1 SGHRS and CDR2 YFSETQ. Trimming removed 1 base at V and 7 bases at J, with 20 bases between. The CDR3 sequence: CASSLRKVLEGSGELFF. DNA for the CDR3: TGCGCCAGCAGCTTGAGAAAAGTGCTGGAAGGGAGCGGGGAGCTGTTTTTT.

This clonotype has only a few counts. The chain recombines TRBV15 with TRBJ2-1; TRBD1 matches at 7 bases. Germline loops: CDR1 LNHNV, CDR2 YYDKDF (reference sequence). The junction had 7 bases not matched to a gene; V was cut back by 2 bases and J by 6 bases. This CDR3 has 15 residues. CDR3 in DNA: TGTGCCACCAGCAGACCCAGGACAGGTTTCAATGAGCAGTTCTTC. Translating gives CATSRPRTGFNEQFF.

This clonotype has at least ten counts. The chain recombines TRBV11-2 with TRBJ2-1; tentative D call: TRBD2 (6 bases). CDR1 is SGHAT, CDR2 FQNNGV, per germline. V was pared by 2 bases and J by 0 bases, with 20 bases between. The CDR3 length is 19 residues. The DNA of the CDR3 is TGTGCCAGCAGCTTATACCCCCAAGGCGGGGCAAGCTCCTACAATGAGCAGTTCTTC. It translates to CASSLYPQGGASSYNEQFF.

The table lists this clonotype with many counts. The chain is built from TRBV7-9 and TRBJ2-7; D possibly corresponds to TRBD2 (5 bases). V gave up 5 bases and J gave up 3 bases, with 17 bases separating them. The CDR3 consists of 15 residues. Per germline, CDR1 SEHNR and CDR2 FQNEAQ (reference sequence). Written as DNA, the CDR3 is TGTGCCAGCAGCGCGACCTTCAGCGGATTCTACGAGCAGTACGTC. Translation gives CASSATFSGFYEQYV.

This clonotype was seen at least ten times. J is TRBJ1-3 and V is TRBV28; D is uncertain. CDR1 and CDR2 (germline): MDHEN, SYDVKM. Deletions cut 6 bases from V and 4 bases from J, with 7 bases between. This CDR3 comprises 12 residues. The CDR3, as DNA: TGTGCCAGCAGCTTTCCAGGAAACACCATATATTTT. Residues: CASSFPGNTIYF.

The chain links TRBV4-1 to TRBJ2-2; D possibly corresponds to TRBD2 (6 bases). Germline-derived CDR1 and CDR2 are MGHRA and YSYEKL. Trimming pared 4 bases from V and 3 bases from J, leaving 9 bases between. The CDR3 totals 14 residues. The DNA of the CDR3 is TGCGCCAGCAGCCGCCGGGAGTACACCGGGGAGCTGTTTTTT. Its translation is CASSRREYTGELFF.

This sequence joins TRBV7-9 and TRBJ2-3; possible D gene TRBD1, 5 bases. Germline V gene lookup returns CDR1 SEHNR and CDR2 FQNEAQ (reference sequence). V lost 10 bases, J lost 4 bases, and 12 bases lay in between. The CDR3 runs to 12 residues. DNA for the CDR3: TGTGCCACCCAGGGCCGGGCAGATACGCAGTATTTT. It codes for CATQGRADTQYF.

The table lists this clonotype with a few counts. This chain links TRBV7-9 with TRBJ2-1; D not resolved. The ends were cut back, 7 bases at V and 6 bases at J, with 10 bases in the middle. CDR1 and CDR2 (germline): SEHNR, FQNEAQ (reference sequence). The CDR3 contains 12 residues. CDR3 loop: CASKGWGNEQFF. CDR3 nucleotide sequence: TGTGCCAGCAAGGGCTGGGGCAATGAGCAGTTCTTC.

This chain uses TRBV6-5 with TRBJ2-3; 7 positions agree with TRBD2. CDR3 size: 15 residues. The germline gives CDR1 MNHEY, CDR2 SVGAGI. The J segment lost 3 bases and the V segment lost 5 bases, leaving 8 bases of the junction unmatched. The CDR3 region has the DNA TGTGCCAGCAGTGAAAGCGGGGTGAGGACAGATACGCAGTATTTT. This sequence encodes CASSESGVRTDTQYF.

This clonotype was found a few times. The J gene is TRBJ2-5, the V gene TRBV29-1; 7 positions agree with TRBD1. The CDR3 runs to 14 residues. Germline assignment: CDR1 SQVTM and CDR2 ANQGSEA. V lost 2 bases and J lost 0; bases outside the gene matches: 3. Here the CDR3 DNA reads TGCAGCGTTGAAAAACAGGGGTACCAAGAGACCCAGTACTTC. Amino acid sequence: CSVEKQGYQETQYF.

J is TRBJ1-1 and V is TRBV6-5, with 9 bases matching TRBD1. Germline CDR1 is MNHEY and CDR2 is SVGAGI. V trimming: 2 bases; J trimming: 1 base; junction bases outside the gene matches: 5. The CDR3 consists of 16 residues. The CDR3 is CASSYLQGAKNTEAFF. CDR3 DNA sequence: TGTGCCAGCAGTTACCTACAGGGGGCCAAGAACACTGAAGCTTTCTTT.

In its sample, this clonotype was seen many times. In nucleotides, the CDR3 is TGTGCCAGCAGCCCGTGGGAGGGCGCCATCAATGAGCAGTTCTTC. Its protein product is CASSPWEGAINEQFF. This chain connects TRBV7-7 to TRBJ2-1; 7 bases line up with TRBD2. Germline values: CDR1 SSHAT, CDR2 FNYEAQ (reference sequence). The CDR3 length is 15 residues. V lost 5 bases, J lost 6 bases, and 10 bases stayed unmatched.